This T cell receptor beta chain was found in a study of graft-versus-host responses after intestinal transplantation. Points on this clone: Its target is not known.

Clones were sequenced by immunoSEQ multiplex PCR, and TCRdb holds only the in-frame ones, with some missing. The sample comprises about 90,000 clones, over 85% of which are singletons, and approximately 1.1% rests with the top ten. Losses at the gene ends were 4 bases for V and 2 bases for J; bases not matched to a gene: 8. CDR1 is SGHVS, CDR2 FQNEAQ, per germline. This CDR3 region has 17 residues. The sequence was obtained from a human donor who was the organ donor for an intestinal transplant. V is TRBV7-8 and J is TRBJ2-2; 9 bases match TRBD1. Sequenced material: unstimulated CD8+ T cells sorted from spleen or lymph node cells, taken before transplant. The CDR3 nucleotides read TGTGCCAGCAGCTCCCCTGGGGACAGGGAAAACACCGGGGAGCTGTTTTTT. Protein: CASSSPGDRENTGELFF.